This entry lists 3 T cell receptor beta chains sequenced from one sample in a study of blood T cell repertoires in COVID-19. Data came from immunoSEQ multiplex PCR; TCRdb stores just in-frame clones and leaves some out. Among around 130,000 clones listed, 84% were seen once. Sequencing input: peripheral blood. Receptor source: a man aged 55 to 70 with acute or convalescent COVID-19.

The V gene is TRBV6-5, the J gene TRBJ1-2; tentative D call: TRBD1 (5 bases). The germline V gene encodes CDR1 MNHEY and CDR2 SVGAGI. Between the trimmed V and J ends, which lost 0 bases and 3 bases, there was a span of 11 bases. This CDR3 spans 15 amino acids. The CDR3 loop reads CASSYSSGYDYGYTF. CDR3 coding DNA: TGTGCCAGCAGTTACTCATCAGGGTACGACTATGGCTACACCTTC.

The gene calls are TRBV11-3 and TRBJ2-2; tentatively, D is TRBD2 (6 bases). The CDR3 contains 18 residues. Trimming took 7 bases from V and 0 from J, leaving 21 bases between them. Germline V gene lookup returns CDR1 SGHNT and CDR2 YENEEA. CDR3 protein: CASTSRGRGGPNTGELFF. In DNA, the CDR3 is TGTGCCAGCACCTCCCGTGGAAGGGGAGGCCCGAACACCGGGGAGCTGTTTTTT. Combining the CDR3 with reference TRBV11-3 and TRBJ2-2 gives the whole variable domain EAGVVQSPRYKIIEKKQPVAFWCNPISGHNTLYWYLQNLGQGPELLIRYENEEAVDDSQLPKDRFSAERLKGVDSTLKIQPAELGDSAVYLCASTSRGRGGPNTGELFFGEGSRLTVL.

The genes are TRBV19 and TRBJ1-5; D is ambiguous. Germline CDR1 reads LNHDA; CDR2 reads SQIVND (reference sequence). V dropped 7 bases and J dropped 9 bases, with 16 bases sitting between them. The CDR3 is 13 amino acids. The CDR3 nucleotides read TGTGCCAGTAACTCGGTGGCCGCGGGGCCCCAGCATTTT. It specifies CASNSVAAGPQHF.